Presented here are 20 T cell receptor beta chains from one specimen sequenced in a study of beta chain features in type 1 diabetes. The study reverse transcribed the entire isolated RNA, so it sequenced expressed TCRB transcripts. TCRdb's table, derived via immunoSEQ multiplex PCR, lists solely in-frame clones and lacks some. The sample lists 810,000 or so clones, about a sixth occurring once. The specimen was naive CD4+ T cells from blood. Every receptor here comes from a woman younger than 35 in good health.

In this sample, this clone turned up a few times. The rearrangement links TRBV7-6 to TRBJ1-1; D uncertain. Trimming left V 5 bases short and J 1 base short, with 14 bases between. The CDR3 has 15 amino acids. Germline V gives CDR1 SGHVS, CDR2 FNYEAQ. The CDR3 DNA is TGTGCCAGCAGCCTTAACTCCCCCCGGAACACTGAAGCTTTCTTT. Translation: CASSLNSPRNTEAFF.

This chain uses TRBV2 with TRBJ2-3; 9 nucleotides agree with TRBD2. CDR1 and CDR2 from the germline V gene are SNHLY and FYNNEI. The CDR3 totals 15 residues. With V trimmed by 6 bases and J by 4 bases, 8 bases remained unmatched. The CDR3 is CASSTVAGAADTQYF. CDR3 DNA: TGTGCCAGCAGCACCGTAGCGGGAGCCGCAGATACGCAGTATTTT.

This chain links TRBV7-9 with TRBJ2-3; D might be TRBD2 (6 bases). The CDR3 runs 15 residues. V lost 1 base and J lost 2, with 10 bases in between. Germline-derived CDR1 and CDR2 are SEHNR and FQNEAQ (reference sequence). The CDR3 region has the DNA TGTGCCAGCAGCTTAGGACTAGTGCACACAGATACGCAGTATTTT. This encodes CASSLGLVHTDTQYF.

The chain is built from TRBV15 and TRBJ2-7; perhaps TRBD2 as D (6 bases). The CDR3 totals 13 residues. Germline CDR1 reads LNHNV; CDR2 reads YYDKDF (reference sequence). V was pared by 5 bases and J by 3 bases, with 11 bases between. The CDR3 nucleotides are TGTGCCACCAGCCGGGGGATTCGCTACGAGCAGTACTTC. It translates to CATSRGIRYEQYF.

The chain is built from TRBV7-2 and TRBJ2-1, with D possibly TRBD1 on 6 matching bases. This CDR3 spans 14 amino acids. Per the germline V gene, CDR1 is SGHTA and CDR2 is FQGNSA. The V and J ends lost 3 bases and 8 bases respectively, with 14 bases between them. The CDR3 DNA follows: TGTGCCAGCAGCTTTTGGGGGCAGACTTATGAGCAGTTCTTC. Its translation is CASSFWGQTYEQFF. Filled out from reference TRBV7-2 and TRBJ2-1, the complete variable domain reads GAGVSQSPSNKVTEKGKDVELRCDPISGHTALYWYRQSLGQGLEFLIYFQGNSAPDKSGLPSDRFSAERTGGSVSTLTIQRTQQEDSAVYLCASSFWGQTYEQFFGPGTRLTVL.

Only a few counts were recorded for this clone. The V call is TRBV19, the J call TRBJ2-3, with D uncertain. The CDR3 runs 13 residues. The V gene lost 10 bases and the J gene lost 8 bases, with 19 bases spanning the gap. Germline CDR1 reads LNHDA; CDR2 reads SQIVND (reference sequence). In DNA form, the CDR3 reads TGTGCCACCTCTAGGAAGGTACACATTACGCAGTATTTT. This encodes CATSRKVHITQYF.

This clone has only a few counts. The chain employs TRBV18 and TRBJ1-2; 10 nucleotides match TRBD1. V lost 4 bases to trimming and J lost 7 bases; unmatched junction nucleotides: 6. Per germline, CDR1 KGHSH and CDR2 LQKENI. The CDR3 is 14 residues long. CDR3 residues: CASSLGTGAGGYTF. The DNA for the CDR3 is TGTGCCAGCTCACTCGGGACAGGGGCAGGTGGCTACACCTTC. Full variable domain (outside the CDR3, taken from reference TRBV18 and TRBJ1-2): NAGVMQNPRHLVRRRGQEARLRCSPMKGHSHVYWYRQLPEEGLKFMVYLQKENIIDESGMPKERFSAEFPKEGPSILRIQQVVRGDSAAYFCASSLGTGAGGYTFGSGTRLTVV.

This clone came up a few times. This sequence joins TRBV18 and TRBJ1-1; D is undetermined. In germline, CDR1 is KGHSH, CDR2 LQKENI. The CDR3 runs to 13 residues. V was pared by 6 bases and J by 0 bases, with 8 bases between. For the CDR3, the DNA is TGTGCCAGCTCGACGGCTATGAACACTGAAGCTTTCTTT. Amino acid sequence: CASSTAMNTEAFF.

This clone has a count of ten or more. This sample also contains other DNA sequences that code for the same CDR3. CDR3 residues: CASSLANIQYF. Here the CDR3 DNA reads TGTGCCAGCAGCCTGGCCAACATTCAGTACTTC. The chain couples TRBV7-2 to TRBJ2-4; D call uncertain. V lost 5 bases, J lost 7 bases, and 6 bases lay in between. CDR3 size: 11 residues. The germline V gene encodes CDR1 SGHTA and CDR2 FQGNSA. Full variable domain (remainder filled in from reference TRBV7-2 and TRBJ2-4): GAGVSQSPSNKVTEKGKDVELRCDPISGHTALYWYRQSLGQGLEFLIYFQGNSAPDKSGLPSDRFSAERTGGSVSTLTIQRTQQEDSAVYLCASSLANIQYFGAGTRLSVL.

This clone occurred a few times. The chain recombines TRBV10-3 with TRBJ2-1, with TRBD2 matching over 7 bases. This CDR3 is 13 amino acids long. Germline V gene lookup returns CDR1 ENHRY and CDR2 SYGVKD. Trimming took 1 base from V and 7 from J; bases not matched to a gene: 1. CDR3 DNA sequence: TGTGCCATCAGTGAGTTTAGCGGGAATGAGCAGTTCTTC. Protein sequence: CAISEFSGNEQFF.

The rearrangement links TRBV11-2 to TRBJ2-3; D is perhaps TRBD1 or TRBD2 (5 bases each). Germline V gives CDR1 SGHAT, CDR2 FQNNGV. With 4 bases removed from V and 6 bases from J, the gap between germline ends came to 5 bases. This CDR3 is 11 amino acids long. This CDR3 is CASSWGDTQYF. The DNA for the CDR3 is TGTGCCAGCAGCTGGGGGGATACGCAGTATTTT.

In this sample, this clone turned up a few times. The J gene is TRBJ2-5, the V gene TRBV2; 10 bases fit TRBD1. Trimming removed 10 bases from V and 9 bases from J; junction bases left unmatched: 8. This CDR3 spans 12 amino acids. Germline-derived CDR1 and CDR2 are SNHLY and FYNNEI. The CDR3 DNA sequence: TGTGCCAACAGAGGGACAGGGGAGGCCCAGTACTTC. Its translation is CANRGTGEAQYF.

In this sample, this clone turned up a few times. The V and J genes are TRBV29-1 and TRBJ2-7; unclear D gene. Trimming left V 4 bases short and J 3 bases short, with 7 bases between. CDR1 SQVTM and CDR2 ANQGSEA come from the germline V gene. The CDR3 loop spans 11 amino acids. The CDR3 region is CSVGYNYEQYF. The CDR3 bases are TGCAGCGTTGGGTACAACTACGAGCAGTACTTC.

The chain employs TRBV28 and TRBJ2-1; 7 bases align to TRBD2. The CDR3 totals 16 residues. V lost 4 bases and J lost 4; bases outside the gene matches: 10. The germline V gene has CDR1 MDHEN and CDR2 SYDVKM. The CDR3 loop reads CASSSAVAGLYNEQFF. As DNA, the CDR3 is TGTGCCAGCAGTTCCGCAGTAGCGGGTTTGTACAATGAGCAGTTCTTC.

This clone has more than one count but fewer than ten. The V gene is TRBV28, the J gene TRBJ2-6; possibly TRBD1 or TRBD2 for D (6 bases each). Germline loops: CDR1 MDHEN, CDR2 SYDVKM. The CDR3 is 14 amino acids. The ends were cut back, 7 bases at V and 4 bases at J, with 11 bases in the middle. The CDR3 DNA reads TGTGCCAGCATCCGGGGGACAGGGGCCAACGTCCTGACTTTC. Translation gives CASIRGTGANVLTF. Variable domain in full (rest from reference TRBV28 and TRBJ2-6): DVKVTQSSRYLVKRTGEKVFLECVQDMDHENMFWYRQDPGLGLRLIYFSYDVKMKEKGDIPEGYSVSREKKERFSLILESASTNQTSMYLCASIRGTGANVLTFGAGSRLTVL.

This rearrangement joins TRBV7-9 to TRBJ2-2; 9 nucleotides align to TRBD1. There are 17 residues in the CDR3. The germline gives CDR1 SEHNR, CDR2 FQNEAQ (reference sequence). Trimming took 5 bases from V and 3 from J; bases not matched to a gene: 10. The CDR3 is CASSPLQGQGYTGELFF. CDR3 bases: TGTGCCAGCAGCCCCCTCCAGGGACAGGGCTACACCGGGGAGCTGTTTTTT.

In regard to this clone: Given a much more abundant clone one base away, this may be a read error. V and J are TRBV7-2 and TRBJ2-5; D uncertain. CDR1 is SGHTA, CDR2 FQGNSA, per germline. The CDR3 has 11 residues. The V gene lost 3 bases and the J gene lost 4 bases, with 3 bases spanning the gap. CDR3 bases: TGTGCCAGCAGCTTCGGAGAGACCCAGTACTTC. As protein: CASSFGETQYF. The whole variable domain, remainder taken from reference TRBV7-2 and TRBJ2-5, is GAGVSQSPSNKVTEKGKDVELRCDPISGHTALYWYRQSLGQGLEFLIYFQGNSAPDKSGLPSDRFSAERTGGSVSTLTIQRTQQEDSAVYLCASSFGETQYFGPGTRLLVL.

This clone was counted between two and nine times. This chain joins TRBV11-2 and TRBJ2-7, with 8 positions matching TRBD1. CDR1 is SGHAT and CDR2 is FQNNGV in the germline V gene. V shed 0 bases, J shed 0 bases, and the junction held 4 bases outside the gene matches. This CDR3 region has 16 residues. DNA for the CDR3: TGTGCCAGCAGCTTAGAGCGGACAGGGCTCTCCTACGAGCAGTACTTC. It yields the protein CASSLERTGLSYEQYF. Variable domain in full (rest from reference TRBV11-2 and TRBJ2-7): EAGVAQSPRYKIIEKRQSVAFWCNPISGHATLYWYQQILGQGPKLLIQFQNNGVVDDSQLPKDRFSAERLKGVDSTLKIQPAKLEDSAVYLCASSLERTGLSYEQYFGPGTRLTVT.

This clone was counted only a few times. The chain joins TRBV7-9 to TRBJ2-3; D call uncertain. This CDR3 region has 15 residues. V dropped 2 bases and J dropped 0 bases, with 9 bases sitting between them. The germline CDR1 and CDR2 sequences are SEHNR and FQNEAQ (reference sequence). The CDR3 nucleotides read TGTGCCAGCAGCTTAATGGCCTCAAGCACAGATACGCAGTATTTT. This codes for CASSLMASSTDTQYF.

This clone was detected only a few times. This sequence joins TRBV13 and TRBJ2-1; D perhaps matches TRBD2 (6 bases). CDR1 PRHDT and CDR2 FYEKMQ come from the germline V gene (reference sequence). The V end was cut by 6 bases, the J end by 0 bases, with 12 bases between. This CDR3 contains 15 residues. The DNA for the CDR3 is TGTGCCAGCAGGGAAGCGGGTAGCTCCTACAATGAGCAGTTCTTC. Translation gives CASREAGSSYNEQFF.